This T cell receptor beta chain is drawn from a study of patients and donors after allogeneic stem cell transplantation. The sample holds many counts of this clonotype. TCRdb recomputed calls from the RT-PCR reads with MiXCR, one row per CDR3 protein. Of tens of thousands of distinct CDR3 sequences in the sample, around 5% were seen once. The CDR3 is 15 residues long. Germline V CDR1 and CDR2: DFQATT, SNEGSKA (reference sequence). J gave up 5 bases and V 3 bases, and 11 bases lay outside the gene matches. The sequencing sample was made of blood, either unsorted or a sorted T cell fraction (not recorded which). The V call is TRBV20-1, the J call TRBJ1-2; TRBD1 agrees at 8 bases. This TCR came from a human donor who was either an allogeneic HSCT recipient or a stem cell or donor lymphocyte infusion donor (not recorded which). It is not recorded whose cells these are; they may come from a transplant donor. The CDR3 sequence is CSASPGQGASYGYTF. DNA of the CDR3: TGCAGTGCTAGTCCCGGACAGGGTGCCTCTTATGGCTACACCTTC.